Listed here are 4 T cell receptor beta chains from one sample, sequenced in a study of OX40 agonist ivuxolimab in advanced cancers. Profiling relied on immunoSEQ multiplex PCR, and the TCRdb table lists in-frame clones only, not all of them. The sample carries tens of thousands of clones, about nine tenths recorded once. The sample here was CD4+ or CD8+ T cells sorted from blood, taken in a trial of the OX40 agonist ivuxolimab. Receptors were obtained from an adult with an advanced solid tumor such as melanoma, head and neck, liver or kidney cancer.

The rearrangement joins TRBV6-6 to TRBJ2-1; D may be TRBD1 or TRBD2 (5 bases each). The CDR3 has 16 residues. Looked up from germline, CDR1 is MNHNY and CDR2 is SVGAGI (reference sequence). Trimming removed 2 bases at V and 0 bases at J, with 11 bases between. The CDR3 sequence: CASSYVWGSSYNEQFF. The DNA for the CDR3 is TGTGCCAGCAGTTACGTATGGGGGAGCTCCTACAATGAGCAGTTCTTC.

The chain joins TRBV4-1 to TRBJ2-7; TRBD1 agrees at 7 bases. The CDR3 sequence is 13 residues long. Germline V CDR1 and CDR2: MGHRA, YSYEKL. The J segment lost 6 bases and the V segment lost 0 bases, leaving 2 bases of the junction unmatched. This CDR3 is CASSQESGGEQYF. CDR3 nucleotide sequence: TGCGCCAGCAGCCAAGAATCAGGGGGCGAGCAGTACTTC.

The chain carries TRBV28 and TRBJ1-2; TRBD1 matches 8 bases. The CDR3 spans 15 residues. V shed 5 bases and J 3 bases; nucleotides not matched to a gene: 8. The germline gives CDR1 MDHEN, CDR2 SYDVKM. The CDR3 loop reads CASSPTATGDYGYTF. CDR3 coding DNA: TGTGCCAGCAGTCCAACAGCGACAGGGGACTATGGCTACACCTTC.

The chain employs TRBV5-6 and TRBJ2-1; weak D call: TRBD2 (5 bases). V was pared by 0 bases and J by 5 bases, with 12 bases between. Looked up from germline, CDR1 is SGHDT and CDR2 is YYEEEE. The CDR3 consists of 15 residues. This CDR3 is CASSLDRLADNEQFF. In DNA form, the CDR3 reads TGTGCCAGCAGCTTGGATCGGCTAGCCGACAATGAGCAGTTCTTC.